Below are 30 T cell receptor beta chains sequenced from a single sample in a study of blood T cell repertoires in COVID-19. TCRdb keeps only in-frame clones here, not all; method: immunoSEQ multiplex PCR. The data show 160,000 or so clones, with about four fifths seen just once and 11% to 15% held by the top ten. The source material was peripheral blood. These TCRs come from an elderly woman with acute or convalescent COVID-19.

The chain carries TRBV19 and TRBJ1-5; D remains ambiguous. The CDR3 is 15 residues long. Trimming stripped 1 base from V and 0 bases from J, with 7 bases between. Germline V gives CDR1 LNHDA, CDR2 SQIVND (reference sequence). The DNA for the CDR3 is TGTGCCAGTAGTATAGGGAGAAATAGCAATCAGCCCCAGCATTTT. Translation: CASSIGRNSNQPQHF. Drawing the rest from reference TRBV19 and TRBJ1-5, the complete variable domain is DGGITQSPKYLFRKEGQNVTLSCEQNLNHDAMYWYRQDPGQGLRLIYYSQIVNDFQKGDIAEGYSVSREKKESFPLTVTSAQKNPTAFYLCASSIGRNSNQPQHFGDGTRLSIL.

V is TRBV18 and J is TRBJ2-1, with 7 bases lining up with TRBD1. CDR1 is KGHSH and CDR2 is LQKENI in the germline V gene. J gave up 7 bases and V 3 bases, and 6 bases lay outside the gene matches. The CDR3 spans 14 residues. The CDR3: CASSPRDRVNEQFF. The CDR3 DNA reads TGTGCCAGCTCACCGCGCGACAGGGTGAATGAGCAGTTCTTC. The variable domain in full, completed from reference TRBV18 and TRBJ2-1, reads NAGVMQNPRHLVRRRGQEARLRCSPMKGHSHVYWYRQLPEEGLKFMVYLQKENIIDESGMPKERFSAEFPKEGPSILRIQQVVRGDSAAYFCASSPRDRVNEQFFGPGTRLTVL.

The chain employs TRBV3-1 (or the pseudogene TRBV3-2) and TRBJ1-6; maybe TRBD1 (5 bases). V gave up 3 bases and J gave up 8 bases, with 11 bases separating them. Germline V gene data show CDR1 as LGHDT and CDR2 as YNNKEL (reference sequence). CDR3 length equals 14 residues. The CDR3 nucleotides are TGTGCCAGCAGCCACACGGACACTCATTCACCCCTCCACTTT. It specifies CASSHTDTHSPLHF.

This clone was observed a few times. The chain recombines TRBV27 with TRBJ1-6; 9 bases fit TRBD1. CDR1 is MNHEY, CDR2 SMNVEV, per germline (reference sequence). Trimming removed 4 bases from V and 1 base from J; junction bases left unmatched: 2. CDR3 length: 16 residues. Written as DNA, the CDR3 is TGTGCCAGCAGTTCGGGACAGGGTTCCTATAATTCACCCCTCCACTTT. Translated: CASSSGQGSYNSPLHF.

The chain combines TRBV2 with TRBJ2-1, with 15 nucleotides matching TRBD2. V lost 1 base, J lost 9 bases, and 4 bases stayed unmatched. The CDR3 covers 16 residues. The germline V gene encodes CDR1 SNHLY and CDR2 FYNNEI. CDR3 sequence reads: CASSEVPGLAGGEQFF. As DNA, the CDR3 is TGTGCCAGCAGTGAAGTCCCGGGACTAGCGGGAGGTGAGCAGTTCTTC.

V is TRBV19 and J is TRBJ2-2; TRBD1 aligns across 9 bases. The germline gives CDR1 LNHDA, CDR2 SQIVND (reference sequence). V trimming: 3 bases; J trimming: 5 bases; junction bases outside the gene matches: 10. The CDR3 contains 17 residues. CDR3 in amino acids: CASSIKGQGGETGELFF. The CDR3 bases are TGTGCCAGTAGTATTAAGGGACAGGGAGGGGAAACCGGGGAGCTGTTTTTT.

This clone was seen just once. Relative to the germline gene, one junction end is altered; a read error may explain this. The J gene is TRBJ2-1, the V gene TRBV18, with 8 nucleotides matching TRBD2. This CDR3 has 16 amino acids. Germline loops: CDR1 KGHSH, CDR2 LQKENI. In DNA, the CDR3 is TGTGCCAGCTCCCCACGCTTACTAGCGGATTACAATGAGCAGTTCTTC. Protein sequence: CASSPRLLADYNEQFF.

This clone showed up just once. The rearrangement joins TRBV21-1 to TRBJ2-5; the table's D call TRBD2 went unverified against the DNA. The DNA end is a closer match to TRBJ2-7, so the J assignment may be wrong. TRBV21-1 is deemed a pseudogene. There are 17 residues in the CDR3. DNA for the CDR3: TGTGCCAGCAGCGGCCCTCCTGAATGCCGGAGATGCTACGAGCAGTACTTC. Its translation is CASSGPPECRRCYEQYF.

The chain links TRBV7-5 to TRBJ2-5; the listed D gene, TRBD1, was not tested against the DNA. TRBV7-5 is given as a pseudogene. The CDR3 loop spans 13 amino acids. In DNA, the CDR3 is TGTGCCAGAACAGACAGGGCACAAGAGACCCAGTACTTC. This gives the protein CARTDRAQETQYF.

The genes are TRBV7-9 and TRBJ2-5, with 15 positions matching TRBD2. Germline CDR1 is SEHNR and CDR2 is FQNEAQ (reference sequence). The CDR3 contains 15 residues. Unmatched junction bases numbered 2, after V lost 4 bases and J lost 5 bases. The CDR3 sequence: CASSSGLAGGETQYF. CDR3 sequence (DNA): TGTGCCAGCAGCTCGGGACTAGCGGGAGGCGAGACCCAGTACTTC.

This chain uses TRBV28 with TRBJ1-3, with D perhaps TRBD1 (5 bases). Germline V CDR1 and CDR2: MDHEN, SYDVKM. The ends were cut back, 10 bases at V and 2 bases at J, with 15 bases in the middle. This CDR3 contains 14 residues. CDR3 sequence: CATGGGNAGNTIYF. The CDR3 DNA reads TGTGCCACCGGGGGGGGGAACGCTGGAAACACCATATATTTT.

The V and J genes are TRBV5-1 and TRBJ1-5; D unresolved. V lost 1 base and J lost 0, with 8 bases in between. Germline-derived CDR1 and CDR2 are SGHRS and YFSETQ. This CDR3 is built from 15 residues. As DNA, the CDR3 is TGCGCCAGCAGCTTGCTAGGTGATAGCAATCAGCCCCAGCATTTT. This gives the protein CASSLLGDSNQPQHF.

The chain is built from TRBV4-1 and TRBJ1-4; D is undetermined. The CDR3 runs to 15 residues. V was shortened by 3 bases and J by 7 bases, with 15 bases between the two germline ends. Per germline, CDR1 MGHRA and CDR2 YSYEKL. The chain's CDR3 is CASSQTGTRGEKLFF. The DNA for the CDR3 is TGCGCCAGCAGCCAGACCGGAACTCGGGGTGAAAAACTGTTTTTT.

The chain recombines TRBV27 with TRBJ2-7, with 11 bases fitting TRBD1. The CDR3 length is 15 residues. Germline CDR1 reads MNHEY; CDR2 reads SMNVEV (reference sequence). Unmatched junction bases numbered 5, after V lost 4 bases and J lost 3 bases. CDR3 DNA: TGTGCCAGCAGTTCATGGACAGGGGGCCTCTACGAGCAGTACTTC. Translated: CASSSWTGGLYEQYF.

V and J are TRBV5-1 and TRBJ1-2, with D possibly being TRBD1 (5 bases). The CDR3 is 14 residues long. CDR1 is SGHRS and CDR2 is YFSETQ in the germline V gene. Trimming removed 1 base at V and 2 bases at J, with 9 bases between. CDR3 protein: CASSLQTENYGYTF. DNA of the CDR3: TGCGCCAGCAGCTTGCAGACAGAAAACTATGGCTACACCTTC.

This clone was seen a few times. A much larger clone lies one base from this, so it may be a read error. Different DNA sequences within this sample yield the same CDR3. V gene TRBV19 combines with J gene TRBJ1-5; TRBD1 is a possible D gene (5 bases). Germline V gene sequence: CDR1 LNHDA, CDR2 SQIVND (reference sequence). Between the trimmed V and J ends, which lost 5 bases and 4 bases, there was a span of 9 bases. CDR3 length: 13 amino acids. CDR3 residues: CASSPTVNQPQHF. The CDR3 region has the DNA TGTGCCAGTAGTCCGACAGTTAATCAGCCCCAGCATTTT.

The CDR3 DNA follows: TGTGCCAGCAGCTATGGACAGGGAGTAAACTATGGCTACACCTTC. Translated: CASSYGQGVNYGYTF. The V call is TRBV5-5, the J call TRBJ1-2; 8 bases line up with TRBD1. V was pared by 3 bases and J by 2 bases, with 6 bases of the junction left unmatched. The CDR3 is 15 residues long. Germline values: CDR1 SGHKS, CDR2 YYEKEE (reference sequence).

The chain links TRBV6-5 to TRBJ1-1, with a tentative D call TRBD1 (5 bases). The germline V and J ends were trimmed by 8 bases and 1 base, with 14 bases remaining between them. CDR1 and CDR2 from the germline V gene are MNHEY and SVGAGI. The CDR3 totals 14 residues. CDR3: CASVRGGSNTEAFF. The DNA of the CDR3 is TGTGCCAGCGTAAGGGGAGGGTCGAACACTGAAGCTTTCTTT.

This CDR3 reads CASSGDAGSFLRLHF. Here the CDR3 DNA reads TGTGCCAGCAGCGGAGACGCCGGGTCTTTCCTTCGCCTCCACTTT. The chain couples TRBV3-1 (or the pseudogene TRBV3-2) to TRBJ1-6; unclear D gene. This CDR3 has 15 amino acids. Germline V gene data show CDR1 as LGHDT and CDR2 as YNNKEL (reference sequence). Deletions cut 5 bases from V and 15 bases from J, with 23 bases between.

The genes are TRBV10-1 and TRBJ2-7; weak D call: TRBD1 (5 bases). CDR1 is WNHNN and CDR2 is SYGVQD in the germline V gene (reference sequence). Trimming cost V 0 bases and J 10 bases, with 19 bases left between them. CDR3 length: 15 residues. The CDR3, as DNA: TGCGCCAGCAGTGAGTCGCATAGGGGCGTTACCTCCCAGTACTTC. Translation gives CASSESHRGVTSQYF.

This rearrangement joins TRBV27 to TRBJ2-2; TRBD1 matches at 8 bases. The V segment lost 5 bases and the J segment 4 bases; nucleotides outside the gene matches: 9. The V gene's germline CDR1 is MNHEY and CDR2 SMNVEV (reference sequence). The CDR3 is 16 residues long. The CDR3 bases are TGTGCCAGCAGTCCCAGGGGGACAGGAAGCACCGGGGAGCTGTTTTTT. As protein: CASSPRGTGSTGELFF.

This clone was seen a few times. The chain combines TRBV25-1 with TRBJ2-1, with no clear D. CDR1 and CDR2 from the germline V gene are MGHDK and SYGVNS. The CDR3 contains 11 residues. The V gene lost 4 bases and the J gene lost 5 bases, with 3 bases spanning the gap. The CDR3 sequence: CASSGHNEQFF. The CDR3 coding sequence is TGTGCCAGCAGTGGGCACAATGAGCAGTTCTTC.

A few counts support this clone. The chain carries TRBV19 and TRBJ1-5; 7 bases line up with TRBD1. With 4 bases clipped from V and 9 bases from J, the junction kept 3 bases outside the gene matches. The CDR3 totals 12 residues. CDR1 and CDR2 (germline): LNHDA, SQIVND (reference sequence). The DNA for the CDR3 is TGTGCCAGTAGTAGGGGACAGTTGCCCCAGCATTTT. Amino acid sequence: CASSRGQLPQHF.

The chain uses TRBV2 and TRBJ1-2; D gene uncertain. Germline CDR1 SNHLY, CDR2 FYNNEI. Trimming took off 8 bases at V and 9 bases at J, with 13 bases between the two ends. There are 11 residues in the CDR3. CDR3 region: CASGVGSSYTF. Written as DNA, the CDR3 is TGTGCCAGCGGGGTAGGGAGTAGCTACACCTTC.

This clone was counted between two and nine times. Other DNA sequences in this specimen translate into the identical CDR3. The V call is TRBV28, the J call TRBJ1-4; 10 bases are shared with TRBD1. Losses at the gene ends were 2 bases for V and 6 bases for J; bases not matched to a gene: 0. The V gene's germline CDR1 is MDHEN and CDR2 SYDVKM. The CDR3 contains 14 residues. CDR3 sequence reads: CASSLGQGDEKLFF. The CDR3 DNA sequence: TGTGCCAGCAGTTTAGGACAGGGGGATGAAAAACTGTTTTTT.

The V gene is TRBV7-2, the J gene TRBJ2-5, with D possibly being TRBD2 (6 bases). The germline gives CDR1 SGHTA, CDR2 FQGNSA. The germline V and J ends were trimmed by 2 bases and 4 bases, with 14 bases remaining between them. The CDR3 has 15 residues. In DNA, the CDR3 is TGTGCCAGCAGCTTAAGAGGAGGGGCCCTAGAGACCCAGTACTTC. Translating gives CASSLRGGALETQYF. Supplemented by reference TRBV7-2 and TRBJ2-5, the full variable domain reads GAGVSQSPSNKVTEKGKDVELRCDPISGHTALYWYRQSLGQGLEFLIYFQGNSAPDKSGLPSDRFSAERTGGSVSTLTIQRTQQEDSAVYLCASSLRGGALETQYFGPGTRLLVL.

With respect to this clone: The identical CDR3 is also encoded by other nucleotide sequences in the sample. The rearrangement uses TRBV12-3 or TRBV12-4 and TRBJ1-1; D may be TRBD1 (6 bases). The CDR3 is 13 amino acids. V lost 6 bases to trimming and J lost 2 bases, with 10 bases between them. The CDR3 sequence is CASSLQGNTEAFF. In DNA form, the CDR3 reads TGTGCCAGCAGCCTACAGGGAAACACTGAAGCTTTCTTT.

This clone was detected a few times. The chain carries TRBV5-1 and TRBJ1-6, with 9 bases lining up with TRBD1. This CDR3 comprises 16 residues. The germline gives CDR1 SGHRS, CDR2 YFSETQ. J gave up 2 bases and V 3 bases, and 3 bases lay outside the gene matches. This chain's CDR3 is CASSSDRGTYNSPLHF. The CDR3, as DNA: TGCGCCAGCAGCTCGGACAGGGGAACCTATAATTCACCCCTCCACTTT.

The J gene is TRBJ2-3, the V gene TRBV11-2, with D maybe TRBD1 (6 bases). V was trimmed by 3 bases and J by 1 base, leaving 8 bases between them. The CDR3 covers 14 residues. Germline assignment: CDR1 SGHAT and CDR2 FQNNGV. Here the CDR3 DNA reads TGTGCCAGCAGCTTGAACAGGGGCACAGATACGCAGTATTTT. Its protein product is CASSLNRGTDTQYF.

The chain links TRBV5-1 to TRBJ1-6, with 10 bases aligning to TRBD1. J was trimmed by 9 bases and V by 4 bases; bases with no gene match: 13. Germline V gene sequence: CDR1 SGHRS, CDR2 YFSETQ. CDR3 length: 17 amino acids. CDR3 protein: CASSLESGTGARSPLHF. The CDR3 coding sequence is TGCGCCAGCAGCCTGGAATCCGGGACAGGGGCGCGTTCACCCCTCCACTTT.